The clone carrying this T cell receptor (beta chain) was recorded at least ten times. Antigen specificity is unknown. Next came a second PCR, run for roughly 6 to 11 cycles, which used a sample-barcoded 5' primer along with a J-beta primer mix. TCRdb re-derived calls from the 5' RACE reads in MiXCR, one entry per CDR3 protein. The sample holds over 500,000 distinct CDR3 sequences; about 51% are singletons and the top ten take around an eighth. The data derive from a study of blood T cells in healthy people across ages. Germline assignment: CDR1 SQVTM and CDR2 ANQGSEA. The CDR3 has 13 amino acids. Trimming removed 5 bases at V and 0 bases at J, with 11 bases between. Study findings and constraints: Per million T cells, TCR beta diversity dropped about linearly as age rose. Both naive CD4+ cell counts and diversity were greater in long-lived donors than in aged donors.

The chain combines TRBV29-1 with TRBJ2-7; D is uncertain. Sequenced: blood. The clonotype comes from a woman of 80 years or more in good health. CDR3 protein: CSVRTSSSYEQYF. CDR3 in DNA: TGCAGCGTTCGGACGAGTAGCTCCTACGAGCAGTACTTC.